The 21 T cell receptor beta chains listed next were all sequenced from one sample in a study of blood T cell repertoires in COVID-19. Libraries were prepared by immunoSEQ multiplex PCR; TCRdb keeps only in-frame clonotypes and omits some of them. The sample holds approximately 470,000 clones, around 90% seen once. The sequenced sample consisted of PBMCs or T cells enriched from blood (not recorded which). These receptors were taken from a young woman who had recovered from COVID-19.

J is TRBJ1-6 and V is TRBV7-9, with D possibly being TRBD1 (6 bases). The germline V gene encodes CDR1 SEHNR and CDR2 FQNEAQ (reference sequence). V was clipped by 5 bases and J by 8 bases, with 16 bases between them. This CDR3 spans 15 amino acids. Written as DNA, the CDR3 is TGTGCCAGCAGCCGGCACAGGGTCGGTGATTCACCCCTCCACTTT. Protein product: CASSRHRVGDSPLHF.

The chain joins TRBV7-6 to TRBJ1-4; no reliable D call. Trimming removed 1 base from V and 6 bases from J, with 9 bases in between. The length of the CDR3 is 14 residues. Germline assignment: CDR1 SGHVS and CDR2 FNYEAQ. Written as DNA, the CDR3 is TGTGCCAGCAGCTTAGGGTTCGAGGATGAAAAACTGTTTTTT. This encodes CASSLGFEDEKLFF.

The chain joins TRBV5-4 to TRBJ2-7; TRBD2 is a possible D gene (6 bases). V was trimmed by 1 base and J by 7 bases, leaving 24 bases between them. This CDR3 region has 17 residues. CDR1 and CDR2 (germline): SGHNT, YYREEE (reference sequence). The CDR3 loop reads CASSLPGVTQSAGEQYF. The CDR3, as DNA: TGTGCCAGCAGCTTGCCCGGGGTTACACAGTCGGCGGGGGAGCAGTACTTC.

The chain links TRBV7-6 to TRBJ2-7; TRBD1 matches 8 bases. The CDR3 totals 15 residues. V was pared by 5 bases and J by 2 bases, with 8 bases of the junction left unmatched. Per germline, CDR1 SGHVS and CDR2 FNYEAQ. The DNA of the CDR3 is TGTGCCAGCAGCCAGGGGACAGGTCCTACCTACGAGCAGTACTTC. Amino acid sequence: CASSQGTGPTYEQYF.

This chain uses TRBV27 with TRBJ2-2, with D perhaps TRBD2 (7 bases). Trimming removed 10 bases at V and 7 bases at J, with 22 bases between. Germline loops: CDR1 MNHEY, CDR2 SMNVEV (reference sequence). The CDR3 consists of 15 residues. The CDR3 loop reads CATRSGGPSSGELFF. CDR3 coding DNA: TGTGCCACCCGGTCGGGGGGCCCAAGTAGCGGGGAGCTGTTTTTT.

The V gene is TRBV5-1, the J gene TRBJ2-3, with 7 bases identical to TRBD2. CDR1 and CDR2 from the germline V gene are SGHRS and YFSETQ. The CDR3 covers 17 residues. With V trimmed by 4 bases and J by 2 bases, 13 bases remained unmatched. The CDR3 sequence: CASSPEAGTSYTDTQYF. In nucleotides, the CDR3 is TGCGCCAGCAGCCCGGAAGCGGGGACCTCTTACACAGATACGCAGTATTTT.

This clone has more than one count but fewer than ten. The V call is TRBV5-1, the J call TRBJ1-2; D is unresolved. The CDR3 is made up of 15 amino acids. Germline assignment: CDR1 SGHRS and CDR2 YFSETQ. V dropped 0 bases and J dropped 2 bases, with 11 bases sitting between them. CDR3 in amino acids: CASSLGPTKNYGYTF. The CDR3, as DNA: TGCGCCAGCAGCTTGGGCCCGACAAAGAACTATGGCTACACCTTC.

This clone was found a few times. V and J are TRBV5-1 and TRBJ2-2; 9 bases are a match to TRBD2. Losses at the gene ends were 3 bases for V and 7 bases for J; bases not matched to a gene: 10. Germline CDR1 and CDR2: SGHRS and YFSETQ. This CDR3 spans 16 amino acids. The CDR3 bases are TGCGCCAGCAGCTCACGGCCTAGCGGGGTAGTCGGGGAGCTGTTTTTT. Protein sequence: CASSSRPSGVVGELFF.

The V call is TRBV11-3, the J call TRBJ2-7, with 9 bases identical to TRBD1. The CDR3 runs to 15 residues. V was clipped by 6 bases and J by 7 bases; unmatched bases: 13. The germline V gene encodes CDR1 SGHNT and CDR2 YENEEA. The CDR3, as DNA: TGTGCCAGCAGTCGCGGTACAGGGGGCGCGGAAGAGCAGTACTTC. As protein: CASSRGTGGAEEQYF.

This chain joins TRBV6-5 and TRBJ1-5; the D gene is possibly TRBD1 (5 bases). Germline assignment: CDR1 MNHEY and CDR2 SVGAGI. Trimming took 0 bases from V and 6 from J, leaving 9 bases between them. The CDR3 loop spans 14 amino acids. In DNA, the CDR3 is TGTGCCAGCAGTTACTCAAGGGGTAGTCAGCCCCAGCATTTT. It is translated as CASSYSRGSQPQHF.

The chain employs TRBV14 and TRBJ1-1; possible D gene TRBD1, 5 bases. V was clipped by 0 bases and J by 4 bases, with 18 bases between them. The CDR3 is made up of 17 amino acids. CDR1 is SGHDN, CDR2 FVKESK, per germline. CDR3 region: CASSQDPRRGLITEAFF. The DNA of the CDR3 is TGTGCCAGCAGCCAAGATCCTCGGCGGGGCTTGATCACTGAAGCTTTCTTT.

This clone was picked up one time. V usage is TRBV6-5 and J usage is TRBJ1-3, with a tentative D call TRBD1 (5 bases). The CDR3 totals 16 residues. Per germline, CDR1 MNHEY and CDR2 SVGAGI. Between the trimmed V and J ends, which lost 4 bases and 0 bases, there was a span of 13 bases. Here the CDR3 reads CASSSGLLSSGNTIYF. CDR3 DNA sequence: TGTGCCAGCAGTTCGGGACTCTTAAGCTCTGGAAACACCATATATTTT.

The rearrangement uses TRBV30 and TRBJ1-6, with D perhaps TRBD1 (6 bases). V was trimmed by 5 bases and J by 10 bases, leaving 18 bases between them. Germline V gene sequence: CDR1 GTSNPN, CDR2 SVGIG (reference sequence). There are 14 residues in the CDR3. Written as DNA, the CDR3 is TGTGCCTGGGGGCTATCCAGGGGAGAATCACCCCTCCACTTT. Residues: CAWGLSRGESPLHF.

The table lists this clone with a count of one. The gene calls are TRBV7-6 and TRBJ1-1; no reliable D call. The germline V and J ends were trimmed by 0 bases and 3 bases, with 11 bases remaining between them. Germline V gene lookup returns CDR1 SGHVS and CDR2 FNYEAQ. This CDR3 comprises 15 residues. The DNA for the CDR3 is TGTGCCAGCAGCTTAGCCCCGGAGAGAGACACTGAAGCTTTCTTT. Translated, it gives CASSLAPERDTEAFF.

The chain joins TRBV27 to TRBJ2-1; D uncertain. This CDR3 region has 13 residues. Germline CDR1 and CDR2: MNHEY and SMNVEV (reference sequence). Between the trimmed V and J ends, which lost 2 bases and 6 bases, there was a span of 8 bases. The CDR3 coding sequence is TGTGCCAGCAGTTTAACAGTTTCCAATGAGCAGTTCTTC. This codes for CASSLTVSNEQFF.

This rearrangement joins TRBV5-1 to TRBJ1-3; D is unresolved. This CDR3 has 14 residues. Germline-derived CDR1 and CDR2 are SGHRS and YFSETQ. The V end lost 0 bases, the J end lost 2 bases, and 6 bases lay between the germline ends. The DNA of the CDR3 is TGCGCCAGCAGCTTGGAGGCGGCTGGAAACACCATATATTTT. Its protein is CASSLEAAGNTIYF.

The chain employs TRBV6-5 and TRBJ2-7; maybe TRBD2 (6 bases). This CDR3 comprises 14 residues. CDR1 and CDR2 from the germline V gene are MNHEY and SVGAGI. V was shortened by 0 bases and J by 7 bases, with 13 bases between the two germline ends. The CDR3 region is CASSYSVEGREQYF. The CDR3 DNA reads TGTGCCAGCAGTTACTCGGTGGAGGGGAGGGAGCAGTACTTC.

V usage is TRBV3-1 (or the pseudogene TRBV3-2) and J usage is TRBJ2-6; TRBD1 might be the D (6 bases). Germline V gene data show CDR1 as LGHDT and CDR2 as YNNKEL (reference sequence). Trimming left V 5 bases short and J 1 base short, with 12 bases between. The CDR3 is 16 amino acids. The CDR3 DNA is TGTGCCAGCAGCATAATACAGGGATCTGGGGCCAACGTCCTGACTTTC. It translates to CASSIIQGSGANVLTF.

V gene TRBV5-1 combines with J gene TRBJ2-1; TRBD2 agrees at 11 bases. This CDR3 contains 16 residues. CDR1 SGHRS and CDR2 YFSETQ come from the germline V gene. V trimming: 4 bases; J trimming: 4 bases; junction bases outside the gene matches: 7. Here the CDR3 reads CASSNPSSGGYNEQFF. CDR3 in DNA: TGCGCCAGCAGCAACCCATCTAGCGGGGGGTACAATGAGCAGTTCTTC.

CDR3 loop: CASSQEVALAGKQFF. Written as DNA, the CDR3 is TGTGCCAGCAGCCAAGAGGTAGCGCTAGCGGGAAAGCAGTTCTTC. V and J are TRBV3-1 (or the pseudogene TRBV3-2) and TRBJ2-1; TRBD2 agrees at 9 bases. The CDR3 is made up of 15 amino acids. Trimming at V came to 0 bases and at J to 11 bases, leaving 8 bases not matched to a gene. Germline CDR1 and CDR2: LGHDT and YNNKEL (reference sequence).

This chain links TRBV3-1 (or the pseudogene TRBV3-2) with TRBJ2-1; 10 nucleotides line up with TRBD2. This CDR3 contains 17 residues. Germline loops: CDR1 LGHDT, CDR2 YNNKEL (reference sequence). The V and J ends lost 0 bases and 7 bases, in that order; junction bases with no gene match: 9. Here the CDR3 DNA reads TGTGCCAGCAGCCAAGATAACACAGCGGGGGGGGTAAATGAGCAGTTCTTC. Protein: CASSQDNTAGGVNEQFF.